This TCR beta chain originates from a study of blood T cell repertoires in COVID-19. Study background: PBMCs, B-cell-depleted T cells, or T cells provided the cDNA or gDNA that made up the material.

CDR1 is MNHEY, CDR2 SMNVEV, per germline (reference sequence). Trimming took 7 bases from V and 1 from J, leaving 19 bases between them. The CDR3 sequence is 17 residues long. The repertoire was sequenced with immunoSEQ multiplex PCR; TCRdb's copy has only in-frame clones and lacks some. Of fewer than 500,000 clones listed, approximately 90% were seen once; the top ten hold 0.7% to 0.85%. Recruited during active infection, patients (from Seattle) were subsequently followed longitudinally. Sequences were obtained from peripheral blood. This sequence joins TRBV27 and TRBJ2-2; TRBD2 might be the D (7 bases). This clonotype originated in a man aged 18 to 29 with COVID-19, enrolled during active disease. The CDR3 loop is CASIAGASAMNTGELFF. The CDR3 DNA sequence: TGTGCCAGCATCGCGGGGGCTAGCGCTATGAACACCGGGGAGCTGTTTTTT.